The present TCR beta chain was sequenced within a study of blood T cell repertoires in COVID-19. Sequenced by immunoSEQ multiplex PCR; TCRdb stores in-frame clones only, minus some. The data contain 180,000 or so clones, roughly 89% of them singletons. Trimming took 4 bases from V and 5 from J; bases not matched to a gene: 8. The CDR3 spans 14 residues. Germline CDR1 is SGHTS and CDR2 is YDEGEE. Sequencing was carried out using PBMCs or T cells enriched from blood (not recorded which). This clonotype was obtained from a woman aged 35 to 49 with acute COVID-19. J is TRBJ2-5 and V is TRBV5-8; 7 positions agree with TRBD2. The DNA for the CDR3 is TGTGCCAGCAGCCCGGGAGGCGTTTCGGAGACCCAGTACTTC. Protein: CASSPGGVSETQYF.